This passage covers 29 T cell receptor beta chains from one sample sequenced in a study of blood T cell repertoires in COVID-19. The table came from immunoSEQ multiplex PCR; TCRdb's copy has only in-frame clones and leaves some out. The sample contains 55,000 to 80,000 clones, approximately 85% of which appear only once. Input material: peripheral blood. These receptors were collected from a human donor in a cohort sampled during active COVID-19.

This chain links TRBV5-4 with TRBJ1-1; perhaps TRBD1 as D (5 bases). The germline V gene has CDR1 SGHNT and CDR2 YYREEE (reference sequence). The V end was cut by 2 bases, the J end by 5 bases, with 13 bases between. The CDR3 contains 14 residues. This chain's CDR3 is CASSLIGAETEAFF. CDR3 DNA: TGTGCCAGCAGCTTAATTGGGGCTGAGACTGAAGCTTTCTTT.

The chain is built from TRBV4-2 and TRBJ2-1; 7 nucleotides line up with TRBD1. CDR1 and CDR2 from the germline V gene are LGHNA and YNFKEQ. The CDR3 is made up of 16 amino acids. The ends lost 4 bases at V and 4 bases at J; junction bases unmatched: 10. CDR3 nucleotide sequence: TGTGCCAGCAGCCTCTCGACAGGGATGGGATACAATGAGCAGTTCTTC. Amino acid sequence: CASSLSTGMGYNEQFF.

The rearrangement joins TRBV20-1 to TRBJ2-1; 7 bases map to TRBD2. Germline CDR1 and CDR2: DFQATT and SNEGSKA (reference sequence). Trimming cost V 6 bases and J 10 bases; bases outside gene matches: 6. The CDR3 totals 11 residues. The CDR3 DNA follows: TGCAGTGCCGGACTAGTAGACGAGCAGTTCTTC. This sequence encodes CSAGLVDEQFF.

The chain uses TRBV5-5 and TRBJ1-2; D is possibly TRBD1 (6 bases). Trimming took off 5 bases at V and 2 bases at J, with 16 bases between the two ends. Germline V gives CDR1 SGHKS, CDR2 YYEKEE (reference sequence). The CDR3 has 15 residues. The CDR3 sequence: CASRAPGQPNYGYTF. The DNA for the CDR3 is TGTGCCAGCAGGGCTCCGGGACAACCAAACTATGGCTACACCTTC.

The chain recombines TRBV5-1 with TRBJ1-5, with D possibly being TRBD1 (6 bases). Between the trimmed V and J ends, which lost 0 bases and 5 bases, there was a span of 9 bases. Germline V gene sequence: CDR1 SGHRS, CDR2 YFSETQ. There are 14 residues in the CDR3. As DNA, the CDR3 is TGCGCCAGCAGCTTGGAGTCAGGGGATCAGCCCCAGCATTTT. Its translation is CASSLESGDQPQHF.

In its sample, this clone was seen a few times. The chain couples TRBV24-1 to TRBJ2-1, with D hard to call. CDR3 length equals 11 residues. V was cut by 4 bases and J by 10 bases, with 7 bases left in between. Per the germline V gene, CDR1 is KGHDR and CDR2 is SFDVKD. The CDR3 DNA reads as TGTGCCACCAGTGAGTACAGAGAGCAGTTCTTC. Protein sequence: CATSEYREQFF.

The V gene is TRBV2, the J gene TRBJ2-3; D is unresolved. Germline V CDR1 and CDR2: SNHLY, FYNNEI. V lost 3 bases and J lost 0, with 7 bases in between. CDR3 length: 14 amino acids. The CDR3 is CASSEPRSTDTQYF. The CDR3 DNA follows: TGTGCCAGCAGTGAGCCCAGGAGCACAGATACGCAGTATTTT.

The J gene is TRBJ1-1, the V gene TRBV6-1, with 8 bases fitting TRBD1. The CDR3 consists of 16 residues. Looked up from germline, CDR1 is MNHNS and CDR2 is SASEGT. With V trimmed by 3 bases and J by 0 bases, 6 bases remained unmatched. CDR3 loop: CASSDRGRPMNTEAFF. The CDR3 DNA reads TGTGCCAGCAGTGACAGGGGGCGACCAATGAACACTGAAGCTTTCTTT.

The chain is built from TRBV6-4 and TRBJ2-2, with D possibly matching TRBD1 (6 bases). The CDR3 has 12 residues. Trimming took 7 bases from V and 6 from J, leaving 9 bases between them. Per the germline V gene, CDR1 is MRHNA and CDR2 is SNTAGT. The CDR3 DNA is TGTGCCAGCACTGGGGGCCCCGGGGAGCTGTTTTTT. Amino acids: CASTGGPGELFF.

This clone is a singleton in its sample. CDR3 sequence: CASSHIGPGGPETQYF. DNA of the CDR3: TGCGCCAGCAGCCATATTGGTCCGGGGGGGCCCGAGACCCAGTACTTC. V usage is TRBV4-1 and J usage is TRBJ2-5; 8 bases fit TRBD2. J lost 5 bases, V lost 3 bases, and 11 bases had no gene match. Germline lookup yields CDR1 MGHRA and CDR2 YSYEKL. The CDR3 consists of 16 residues.

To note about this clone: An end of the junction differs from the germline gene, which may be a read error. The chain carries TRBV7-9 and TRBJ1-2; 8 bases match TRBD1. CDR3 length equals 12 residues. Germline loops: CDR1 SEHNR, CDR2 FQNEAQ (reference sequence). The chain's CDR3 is CASSSCGGQGAF. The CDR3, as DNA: TGTGCCAGCAGCTCGTGCGGAGGACAGGGCGCCTTC.

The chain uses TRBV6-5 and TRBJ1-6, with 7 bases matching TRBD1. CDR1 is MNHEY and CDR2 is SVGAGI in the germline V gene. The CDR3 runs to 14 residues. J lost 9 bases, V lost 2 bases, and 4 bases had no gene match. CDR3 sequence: CASSYEGQSSPLHF. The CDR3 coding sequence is TGTGCCAGCAGTTACGAGGGACAGAGTTCACCCCTCCACTTT.

The CDR3: CASSEGLARGETQYF. The DNA for the CDR3 is TGTGCCAGCAGCGAGGGACTAGCCCGAGGGGAGACCCAGTACTTC. The chain links TRBV9 to TRBJ2-5, with TRBD2 matching 9 bases. The CDR3 is made up of 15 amino acids. Unmatched junction bases numbered 8, after V lost 3 bases and J lost 5 bases. Germline V gene sequence: CDR1 SGDLS, CDR2 YYNGEE.

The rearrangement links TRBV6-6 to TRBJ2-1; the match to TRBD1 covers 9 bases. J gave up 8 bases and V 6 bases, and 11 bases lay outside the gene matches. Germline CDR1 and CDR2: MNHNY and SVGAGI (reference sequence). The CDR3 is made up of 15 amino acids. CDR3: CASRSPGQGVDEQFF. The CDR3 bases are TGTGCCAGCAGATCCCCGGGACAGGGTGTCGATGAGCAGTTCTTC.

The CDR3 nucleotides are TGTGCCAGCAGCTTGCTGGGACAGAAAAACATTCAGTACTTC. This codes for CASSLLGQKNIQYF. The rearrangement uses TRBV5-5 and TRBJ2-4, with 7 bases fitting TRBD1. The germline CDR1 and CDR2 sequences are SGHKS and YYEKEE (reference sequence). This CDR3 region has 14 residues. Trimming took 1 base from V and 4 from J; bases not matched to a gene: 2.

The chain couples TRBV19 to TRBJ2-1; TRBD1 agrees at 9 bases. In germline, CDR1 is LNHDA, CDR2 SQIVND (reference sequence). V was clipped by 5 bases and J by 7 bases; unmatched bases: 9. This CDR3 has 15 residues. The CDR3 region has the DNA TGTGCCAGTAGTGGGACAGGGTGGGGGCTTAATGAGCAGTTCTTC. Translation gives CASSGTGWGLNEQFF.

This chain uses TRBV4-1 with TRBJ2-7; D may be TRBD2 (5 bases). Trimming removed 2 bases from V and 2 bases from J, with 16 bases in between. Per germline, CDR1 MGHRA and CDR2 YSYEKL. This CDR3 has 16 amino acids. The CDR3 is CASSQLAGVTTYEQYF. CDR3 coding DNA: TGCGCCAGCAGCCAACTCGCGGGCGTCACAACCTACGAGCAGTACTTC.

The CDR3 DNA reads TGTGCCAGCCCCCCCGGGTCCTATGGCTACACCTTC. Amino acids: CASPPGSYGYTF. The rearrangement joins TRBV2 to TRBJ1-2, with D unresolved. The CDR3 extends over 12 amino acids. Looked up from germline, CDR1 is SNHLY and CDR2 is FYNNEI. With 8 bases removed from V and 4 bases from J, the gap between germline ends came to 11 bases.

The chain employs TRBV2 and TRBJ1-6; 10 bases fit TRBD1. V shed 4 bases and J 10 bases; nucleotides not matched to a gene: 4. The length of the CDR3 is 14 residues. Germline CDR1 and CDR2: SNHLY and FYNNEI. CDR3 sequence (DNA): TGTGCCAGCAGTGGGGGACAGGGGCAATCACCCCTCCACTTT. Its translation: CASSGGQGQSPLHF. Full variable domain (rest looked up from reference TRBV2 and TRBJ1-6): EPEVTQTPSHQVTQMGQEVILRCVPISNHLYFYWYRQILGQKVEFLVSFYNNEISEKSEIFDDQFSVERPDGSNFTLKIRSTKLEDSAMYFCASSGGQGQSPLHFGNGTRLTVT.

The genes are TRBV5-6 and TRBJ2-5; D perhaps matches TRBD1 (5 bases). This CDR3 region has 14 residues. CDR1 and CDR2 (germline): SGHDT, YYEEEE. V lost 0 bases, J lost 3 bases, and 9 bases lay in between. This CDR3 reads CASSLVAREETQYF. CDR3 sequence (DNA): TGTGCCAGCAGCTTGGTGGCCAGGGAAGAGACCCAGTACTTC.

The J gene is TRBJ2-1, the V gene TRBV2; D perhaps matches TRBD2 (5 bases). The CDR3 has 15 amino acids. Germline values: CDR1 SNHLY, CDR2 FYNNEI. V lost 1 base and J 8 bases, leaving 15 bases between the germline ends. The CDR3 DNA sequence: TGTGCCAGCAGTGAAGGAGGATCGGGGTGGTATGAGCAGTTCTTC. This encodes CASSEGGSGWYEQFF.

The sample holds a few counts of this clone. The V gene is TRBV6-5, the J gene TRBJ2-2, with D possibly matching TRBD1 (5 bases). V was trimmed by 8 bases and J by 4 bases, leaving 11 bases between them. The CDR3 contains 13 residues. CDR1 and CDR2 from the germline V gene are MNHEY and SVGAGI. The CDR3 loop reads CASPSRATGELFF. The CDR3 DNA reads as TGTGCCAGCCCCTCCAGGGCCACCGGGGAGCTGTTTTTT.

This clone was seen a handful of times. CDR3 DNA sequence: TGTGCCAGCTCACCGAGACAGGGGGATGGTAATGAAAAACTGTTTTTT. The encoded protein is CASSPRQGDGNEKLFF. The chain employs TRBV18 and TRBJ1-4; 9 positions agree with TRBD1. CDR1 is KGHSH, CDR2 LQKENI, per germline. This CDR3 region has 16 residues. The V and J ends lost 3 bases and 4 bases, in that order; junction bases with no gene match: 6.

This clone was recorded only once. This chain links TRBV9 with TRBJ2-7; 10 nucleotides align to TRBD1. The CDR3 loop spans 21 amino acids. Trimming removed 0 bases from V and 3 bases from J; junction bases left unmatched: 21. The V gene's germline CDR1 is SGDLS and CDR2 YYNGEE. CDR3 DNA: TGTGCCAGCAGCGTAGACCCCGGGGACAGGGGATTTTCCCGTCCCATCTACGAGCAGTACGTC. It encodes CASSVDPGDRGFSRPIYEQYV.

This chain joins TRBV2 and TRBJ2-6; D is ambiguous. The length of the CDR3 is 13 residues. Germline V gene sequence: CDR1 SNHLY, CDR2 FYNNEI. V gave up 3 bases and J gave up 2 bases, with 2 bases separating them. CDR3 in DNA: TGTGCCAGCAGTGACGCTGGGGCCAACGTCCTGACTTTC. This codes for CASSDAGANVLTF.

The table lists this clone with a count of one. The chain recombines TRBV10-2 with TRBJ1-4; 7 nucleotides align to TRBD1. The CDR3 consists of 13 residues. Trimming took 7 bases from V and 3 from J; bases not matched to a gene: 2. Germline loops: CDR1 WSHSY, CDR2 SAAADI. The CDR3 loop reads CASMRGPNEKLFF. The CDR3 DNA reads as TGCGCCAGCATGAGGGGGCCTAATGAAAAACTGTTTTTT.

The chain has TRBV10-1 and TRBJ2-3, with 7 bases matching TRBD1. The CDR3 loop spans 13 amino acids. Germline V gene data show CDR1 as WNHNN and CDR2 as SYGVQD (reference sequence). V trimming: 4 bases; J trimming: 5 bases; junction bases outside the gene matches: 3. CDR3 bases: TGCGCCAGCAGTGGCCAGGGGGAAGATACGCAGTATTTT. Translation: CASSGQGEDTQYF.

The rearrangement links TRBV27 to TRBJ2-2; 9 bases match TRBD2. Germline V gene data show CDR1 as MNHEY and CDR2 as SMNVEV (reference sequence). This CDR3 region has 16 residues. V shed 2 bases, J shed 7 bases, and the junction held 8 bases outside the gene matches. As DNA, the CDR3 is TGTGCCAGCAGTTTAAGGTCTAGCGGGGTTCACGGGGAGCTGTTTTTT. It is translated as CASSLRSSGVHGELFF.

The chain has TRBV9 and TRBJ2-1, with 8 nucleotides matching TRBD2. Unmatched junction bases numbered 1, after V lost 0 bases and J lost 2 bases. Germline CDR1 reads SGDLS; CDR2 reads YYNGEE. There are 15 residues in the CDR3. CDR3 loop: CASSVGGGPYNEQFF. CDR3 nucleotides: TGTGCCAGCAGCGTAGGCGGGGGGCCCTACAATGAGCAGTTCTTC.